This TCR beta chain was sequenced during a study of blood T cell repertoires in COVID-19 (dated by TCRdb to about 2020). Concerning the study at large: Samples covering the acute and convalescent phases of COVID-19 were provided by collaborators in the United States, Italy and Spain. The material from the prospective study consisted of cDNA or gDNA derived from T cells, B-cell-depleted T cells, or PBMCs. Subjects who had been exposed to COVID-19, were actively infected with it, or had recovered from it provided the deeply sampled blood TCRbeta repertoires that made up the dataset. The repertoires were released in a freely available public database meant as a resource for research on the immune response to SARS-CoV-2. The samples were drawn from the first 160 participants of the ongoing ImmuneRACE study and from some 1,300 subjects provided by 6 global collaborators. Sample metadata almost always included a de-identified subject ID, COVID-19 status, age in years and sex. HLA class I and class II types, where available, came from metadata supplied by the sample provider rather than from assay-based typing.

Collaborating institutions collected whole blood in K2EDTA tubes following their own protocols. For TCRbeta analysis, collaborators shipped samples as frozen whole blood, isolated PBMCs, or DNA extracted from either of those sample types. Points on this clone: It has no known antigen specificity. Base qualities are not at hand, and no much larger clone is one base apart.

From cysteine to phenylalanine, the CDR3 is 17 amino acids long. The DNA shown is the 51-base CDR3, in frame from base 1. CDR1 and CDR2 are read off the germline V gene as MNHEY and SVGEGT. Relative to germline, V is 3 bases shorter and J is 3 bases shorter, with 20 bases between their ends. Summary of the overall study and its limitations: The amount of clinical and demographic metadata varied by source and participant and was provided uncurated.

TCRbeta CDR3 regions were amplified from genomic DNA by means of the immunoSEQ Assay, a bias-controlled multiplex PCR. The authors' analysis ran thus. The number of nucleated cells in each sample was estimated from the amplification of reference gene primers within the assay. To quantify the absolute abundance of each unique TCRbeta CDR3 rearrangement, sequence reads were collapsed and filtered. For each sample, productive Simpson clonality was calculated as the square root of Simpson's diversity index over productive rearrangements. TCRdb holds this immuneACCESS table with in-frame rearrangements only. Some clones are missing; in checked studies, unresolved V genes explain under half, and the rest has no known cause. From that table come the V and J calls and clone size; the DNA was used to work out D and trimming. The sample table records around 58,000 clones; roughly 85% of these occur just once. The biggest ten clones account for over 4.5% of the sample.

The sequence came from a human donor in a cohort sampled during active COVID-19. The sequenced sample was peripheral blood. The sequence links TRBV6-2 or TRBV6-3 to TRBJ1-2, with no confident D gene call. The CDR3 is CASSYIPGGTLDYGYTF. The nucleotide sequence reads TGTGCCAGCAGTTATATTCCCGGAGGTACACTTGACTATGGCTACACCTTC.